This record looks at one T cell receptor (beta chain) sequence and its context. Authors of the study amplified TCR beta CDR3 regions from RNA transcripts. Researchers ran a first-round RT-PCR on the TCR CDR3 using the HTBI primer set. TCRdb itself ran the multiplex PCR reads through MiXCR, one entry per CDR3 protein. The profile shows 140,000 or so distinct CDR3 sequences, 22% of them singletons. Uncontrolled infection, other autoimmune disease, pregnancy or lactation barred patients from enrollment. The CDR3 runs to 13 residues. Germline assignment: CDR1 DFQATT and CDR2 SNEGSKA (reference sequence). The V gene end was trimmed by 8 bases and the J gene end by 5 bases; junction bases not matched to a gene: 5. This entry is derived from a study of T cells in Graves' hyperthyroidism and ophthalmopathy.

The sequenced sample was blood. The origin of this receptor is a woman aged 50 to 65 with Graves' hyperthyroidism that later progressed to Graves' ophthalmopathy. The J gene is TRBJ2-5, the V gene TRBV20-1, with 13 bases lining up with TRBD2. In DNA, the CDR3 is TGCAGTCATGCACTAGCGGGGGGGGAGACCCAGTACTTC. Its translation is CSHALAGGETQYF.